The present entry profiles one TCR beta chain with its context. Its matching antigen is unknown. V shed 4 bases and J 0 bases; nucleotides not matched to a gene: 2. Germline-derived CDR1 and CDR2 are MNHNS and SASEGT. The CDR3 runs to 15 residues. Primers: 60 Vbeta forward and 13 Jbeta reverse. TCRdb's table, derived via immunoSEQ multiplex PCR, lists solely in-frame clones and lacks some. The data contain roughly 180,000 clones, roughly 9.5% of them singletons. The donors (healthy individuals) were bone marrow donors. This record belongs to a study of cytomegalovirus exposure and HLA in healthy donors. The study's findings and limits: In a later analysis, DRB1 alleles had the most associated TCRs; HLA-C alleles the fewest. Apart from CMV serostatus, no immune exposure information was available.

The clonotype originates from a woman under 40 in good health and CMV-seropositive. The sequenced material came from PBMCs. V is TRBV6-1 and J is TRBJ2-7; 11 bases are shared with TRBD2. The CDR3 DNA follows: TGTGCCAGCAGTGTTCTAGCGGGGGGCTCCTACGAGCAGTACTTC. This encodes CASSVLAGGSYEQYF.